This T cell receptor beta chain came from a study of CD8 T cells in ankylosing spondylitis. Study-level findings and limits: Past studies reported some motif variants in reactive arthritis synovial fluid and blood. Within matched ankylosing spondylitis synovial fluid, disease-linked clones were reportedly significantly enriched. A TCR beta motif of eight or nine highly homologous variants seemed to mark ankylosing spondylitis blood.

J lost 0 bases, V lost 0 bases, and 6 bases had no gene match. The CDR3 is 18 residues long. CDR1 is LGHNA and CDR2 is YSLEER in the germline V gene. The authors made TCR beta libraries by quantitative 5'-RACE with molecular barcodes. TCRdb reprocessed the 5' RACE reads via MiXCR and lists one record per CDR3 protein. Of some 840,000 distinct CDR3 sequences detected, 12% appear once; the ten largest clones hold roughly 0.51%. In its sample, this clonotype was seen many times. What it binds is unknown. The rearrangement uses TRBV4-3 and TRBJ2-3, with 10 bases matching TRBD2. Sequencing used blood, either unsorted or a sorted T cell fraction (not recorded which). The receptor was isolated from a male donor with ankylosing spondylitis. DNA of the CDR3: TGCGCCAGCAGCCAAGAATCCCTAGCGGGAGCTAGCACAGATACGCAGTATTTT. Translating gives CASSQESLAGASTDTQYF.